The next 5 T cell receptor beta chains were all read from a single sample in a study of shared clonotypes between healthy human individuals (TCRdb year 2020). The library was produced with the immunoSEQ multiplex PCR assay. Entries here come from immuneACCESS through TCRdb and include only in-frame sequences with V and J called. Some clones fail to appear in such tables; in the studies checked, an unresolved V gene covers under half of the shortfall, and the cause of the remainder is unknown. This sample has more than 2,000,000 clones in its table, and just over 90% of those were observed once. The top ten clones comprise 0.35% to 0.5% of the sample. Sample: naive CD4+ T cells from PBMCs. The label giving this sample's cell subset or site can be read as: CD45RA+ positively selected. These receptors all stem from a man between 18 and 35 years old in good health. Some clones in this sample may be carry-over from other donors' samples.

In nucleotides, the CDR3 is TGTGCCAGCAGCAATGGGGCCCAAGAGACCCAGTACTTC. Its protein is CASSNGAQETQYF. V usage is TRBV7-3 and J usage is TRBJ2-5, with D perhaps TRBD1 (5 bases). From germline, CDR1 is SGHTA and CDR2 FQGTGA. V gave up 5 bases and J gave up 1 base, with 8 bases separating them. The CDR3 is 13 amino acids.

The V gene is TRBV5-1, the J gene TRBJ2-3; 8 bases align to TRBD2. This CDR3 is 14 amino acids long. With V trimmed by 8 bases and J by 4 bases, 9 bases remained unmatched. Germline CDR1 reads SGHRS; CDR2 reads YFSETQ. CDR3 region: CASSSGSNSDTQYF. CDR3 DNA sequence: TGCGCCAGTTCAAGCGGGAGTAATTCAGATACGCAGTATTTT.

This chain links TRBV21-1 with TRBJ2-5. TRBV21-1 is classified as a pseudogene. CDR3 length: 15 residues. CDR3 in DNA: TGTGCCAGCAGCAAGCGGGCCAGGGTGTACGAGACCCAGTACTTC. Its translation is CASSKRARVYETQYF.

This chain joins TRBV19 and TRBJ2-1, with TRBD2 identical over 9 bases. Germline V gene lookup returns CDR1 LNHDA and CDR2 SQIVND (reference sequence). V trimming: 5 bases; J trimming: 5 bases; junction bases outside the gene matches: 7. There are 15 residues in the CDR3. The CDR3 DNA is TGTGCCAGTAGTTTGACTAGCGGAAACCACAATGAGCAGTTCTTC. Translated, it gives CASSLTSGNHNEQFF.

The sample holds a few counts of this clone. One junction end does not reproduce the germline sequence, and a read error may be involved. This chain connects TRBV5-5 to TRBJ1-1; D is possibly TRBD1 (5 bases). There are 13 residues in the CDR3. Germline CDR1 SGHKS, CDR2 YYEKEE (reference sequence). The CDR3 loop is CASSLIGDSETFF. CDR3 in DNA: TGTGCCAGCAGCTTGATAGGGGACTCTGAAACTTTCTTT.